The T cell receptor (beta chain) described here comes from a study of T-cell reconstitution after alpha-beta-depleted transplantation in children. The CDR3 runs to 15 residues. CDR1 is SGHAT and CDR2 is FQNNGV in the germline V gene. Trimming took off 6 bases at V and 1 base at J, with 13 bases between the two ends. Preparing the TCRbeta library involved the use of unique molecular identifiers. TCRdb itself ran the PCR reads through MiXCR, one entry per CDR3 protein. The sample has 450,000 to 700,000 distinct CDR3 sequences; around 27% are singletons. The sample was PBMCs, taken before TCRalphabeta/CD19-depleted stem cell transplant. The receptor was derived from a boy younger than two with Wiskott-Aldrich syndrome, due to receive a stem cell transplant. The V gene is TRBV11-2, the J gene TRBJ2-1; perhaps TRBD2 as D (6 bases). The CDR3 DNA sequence: TGTGCCAGCAGATCGGGAGTAGCGTCCTACAATGAGCAGTTCTTC. The encoded protein is CASRSGVASYNEQFF.